These 4 T cell receptor beta chains originate from one sample sequenced in a study of read filtering for tumor transcriptome and immune sequencing. The library was built from about 400 ng RNA with molecular barcoded adaptors for alpha/delta and beta/gamma chains. Each CDR3 protein is one row after TCRdb ran MiXCR on the reads. The table has tens of thousands of distinct CDR3 sequences, roughly a fifth seen once. The source material was a population of CD138-negative cells sorted from bone marrow. All receptors come from a donor at least 40 years old with multiple myeloma.

This clonotype was seen many times. This chain uses TRBV5-1 with TRBJ2-2; 8 nucleotides align to TRBD1. The ends lost 10 bases at V and 4 bases at J; junction bases unmatched: 12. Germline V CDR1 and CDR2: SGHRS, YFSETQ. This CDR3 has 15 amino acids. The CDR3 spells CASTGGQESTGELFF. CDR3 DNA: TGCGCCTCAACTGGGGGACAGGAGAGCACCGGGGAGCTGTTTTTT.

This clonotype is a singleton in its sample. This may come from a read error, since a much larger clone is one base off. J is TRBJ2-3 and V is TRBV7-6, with a weak D call TRBD2 (5 bases). CDR3 length: 12 amino acids. Germline loops: CDR1 SGHVS, CDR2 FNYEAQ. The CDR3 loop is CASGLGGDTQYF. DNA of the CDR3: TGTGCCAGCGGCTTAGGAGGAGATACGCAGTATTTT. The full variable domain, with the rest looked up from reference TRBV7-6 and TRBJ2-3, is GAGVSQSPRYKVTKRGQDVALRCDPISGHVSLYWYRQALGQGPEFLTYFNYEAQQDKSGLPNDRFSAERPEGSISTLTIQRTEQRDSAMYRCASGLGGDTQYFGPGTRLTVL.

This clonotype turned up a few times. The J gene is TRBJ2-5, the V gene TRBV7-9, with D possibly TRBD2 on 5 matching bases. CDR1 and CDR2 (germline): SEHNR, FQNEAQ (reference sequence). This CDR3 has 16 amino acids. V was trimmed by 4 bases and J by 5 bases, leaving 20 bases between them. The CDR3 region is CASSSSRPDGEETQYF. The CDR3 nucleotides read TGTGCCAGCAGCTCGAGCAGACCCGACGGGGAGGAGACCCAGTACTTC.

Concerning this clonotype itself: Lacking the conserved final phenylalanine or tryptophan, this CDR3 likely reflects a read error. The J gene is TRBJ2-5, the V gene TRBV7-2; possible D gene TRBD1, 6 bases. This CDR3 spans 13 amino acids. The V end lost 4 bases, the J end lost 7 bases, and 13 bases lay between the germline ends. In germline, CDR1 is SGHTA, CDR2 FQGNSA. The CDR3 DNA reads TGTGCCAGCAGCTCGGACAGCCATGGGACCCAGTACTCC. It specifies CASSSDSHGTQYS.